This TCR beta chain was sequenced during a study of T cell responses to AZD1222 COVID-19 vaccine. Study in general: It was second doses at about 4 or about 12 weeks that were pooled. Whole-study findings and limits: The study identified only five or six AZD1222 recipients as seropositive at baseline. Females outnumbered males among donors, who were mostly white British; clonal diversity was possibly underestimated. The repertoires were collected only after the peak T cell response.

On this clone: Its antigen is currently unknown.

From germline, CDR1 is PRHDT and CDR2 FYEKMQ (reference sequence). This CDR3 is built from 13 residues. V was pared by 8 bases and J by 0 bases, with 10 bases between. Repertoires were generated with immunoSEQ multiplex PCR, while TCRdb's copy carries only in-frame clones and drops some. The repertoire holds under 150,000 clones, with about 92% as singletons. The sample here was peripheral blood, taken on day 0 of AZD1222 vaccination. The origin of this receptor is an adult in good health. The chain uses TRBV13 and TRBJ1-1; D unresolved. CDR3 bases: TGTGCCAGCGATTCTAATTTGAACACTGAAGCTTTCTTT. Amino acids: CASDSNLNTEAFF.